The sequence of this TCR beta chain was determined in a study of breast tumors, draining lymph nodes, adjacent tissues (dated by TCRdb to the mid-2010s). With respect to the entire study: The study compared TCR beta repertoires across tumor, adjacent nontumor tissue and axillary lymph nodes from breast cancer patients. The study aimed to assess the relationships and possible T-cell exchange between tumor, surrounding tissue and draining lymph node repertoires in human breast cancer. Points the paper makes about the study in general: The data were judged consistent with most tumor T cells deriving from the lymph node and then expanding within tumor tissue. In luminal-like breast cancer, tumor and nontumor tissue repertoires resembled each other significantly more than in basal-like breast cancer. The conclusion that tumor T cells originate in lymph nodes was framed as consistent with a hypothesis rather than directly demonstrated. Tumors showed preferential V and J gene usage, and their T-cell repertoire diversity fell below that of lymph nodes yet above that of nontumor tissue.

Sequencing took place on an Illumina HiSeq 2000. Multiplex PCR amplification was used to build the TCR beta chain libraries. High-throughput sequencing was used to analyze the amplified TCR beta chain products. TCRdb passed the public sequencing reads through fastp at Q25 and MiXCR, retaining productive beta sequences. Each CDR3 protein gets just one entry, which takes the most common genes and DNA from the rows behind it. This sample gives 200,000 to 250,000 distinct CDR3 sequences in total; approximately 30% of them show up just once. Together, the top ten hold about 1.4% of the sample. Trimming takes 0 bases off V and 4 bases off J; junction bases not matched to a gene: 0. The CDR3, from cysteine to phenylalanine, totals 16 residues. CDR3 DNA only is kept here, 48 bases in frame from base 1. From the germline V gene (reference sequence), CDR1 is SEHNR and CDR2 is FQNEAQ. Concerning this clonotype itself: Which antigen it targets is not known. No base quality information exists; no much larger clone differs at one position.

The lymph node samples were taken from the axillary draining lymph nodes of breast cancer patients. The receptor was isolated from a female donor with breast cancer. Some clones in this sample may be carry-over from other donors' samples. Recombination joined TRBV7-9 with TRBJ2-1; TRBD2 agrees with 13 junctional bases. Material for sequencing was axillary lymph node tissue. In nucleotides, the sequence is TGTGCCAGCAGCTTAGCGACTAGCGGGGGGTACAATGAGCAGTTCTTC. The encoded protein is CASSLATSGGYNEQFF.